Each of the 5 T cell receptor beta chains below was sequenced from the same sample in a study of T cell responses to AZD1222 COVID-19 vaccine. Some clones are missing from TCRdb's copy, which holds only in-frame ones; the method was immunoSEQ multiplex PCR. Of approximately 150,000 clones listed, 91% are singletons. The material sequenced was peripheral blood, taken on day 0 of AZD1222 vaccination. These receptors were collected from an adult in good health.

V gene TRBV18 combines with J gene TRBJ2-5, with TRBD1 as a possible D gene (6 bases). Trimming cost V 3 bases and J 5 bases, with 10 bases left between them. Germline V gene lookup returns CDR1 KGHSH and CDR2 LQKENI. There are 13 residues in the CDR3. DNA for the CDR3: TGTGCCAGCTCACCCCAGGGGCGGGAGACCCAGTACTTC. It codes for CASSPQGRETQYF.

J is TRBJ1-5 and V is TRBV10-3; D is uncertain. Germline CDR1 ENHRY, CDR2 SYGVKD. The CDR3 length is 15 residues. The germline V and J ends were trimmed by 0 bases and 5 bases, with 11 bases remaining between them. CDR3 region: CAISESHDHYQPQHF. The CDR3 DNA sequence: TGTGCCATCAGTGAGTCCCACGACCATTATCAGCCCCAGCATTTT.

This sequence joins TRBV7-2 and TRBJ2-7; no firm D call. In germline, CDR1 is SGHTA, CDR2 FQGNSA. This CDR3 region has 14 residues. V lost 2 bases, J lost 2 bases, and 10 bases lay in between. The CDR3 sequence is CASSLTGPTYEQYF. The CDR3 nucleotides are TGTGCCAGCAGCTTAACGGGTCCTACCTACGAGCAGTACTTC.

This chain uses TRBV27 with TRBJ1-2, with 8 nucleotides matching TRBD1. Germline-derived CDR1 and CDR2 are MNHEY and SMNVEV (reference sequence). After removal of 6 bases from V and 7 bases from J, the junction contained 10 bases not matched to a gene. This CDR3 has 14 amino acids. CDR3 in DNA: TGTGCCAGCAGACTCCTAGCAGGGGGCTTTGGCTACACCTTC. Its protein is CASRLLAGGFGYTF.

The chain carries TRBV28 and TRBJ1-1; 7 nucleotides agree with TRBD1. The CDR3 loop spans 16 amino acids. The germline gives CDR1 MDHEN, CDR2 SYDVKM. Trimming took 6 bases from V and 5 from J; bases not matched to a gene: 15. CDR3 sequence (DNA): TGTGCCAGCAGACACTCACAGGGGAAAGGAAGGACTGAAGCTTTCTTT. This sequence encodes CASRHSQGKGRTEAFF. Supplemented by reference TRBV28 and TRBJ1-1, the full variable domain reads DVKVTQSSRYLVKRTGEKVFLECVQDMDHENMFWYRQDPGLGLRLIYFSYDVKMKEKGDIPEGYSVSREKKERFSLILESASTNQTSMYLCASRHSQGKGRTEAFFGQGTRLTVV.